This T cell receptor (beta chain) was sequenced during a study of T-cell reconstitution after alpha-beta-depleted transplantation in children (dated by TCRdb to 2016 to 2017). Regarding the research as a whole: Using TCR repertoire profiling, the study quantitatively followed how T-cell immune reconstitution unfolded in children after TCRalphabeta/CD19-depleted allogeneic hematopoietic cell transplantation. The investigation overall reported the following: In some patients, the high TCRbeta diversity seen at day 60 was put down to recipient T cells and intrathymic progenitors that had survived conditioning. Hyperexpanded clone frequencies declined over subsequent months; after one year, T-cell counts and TCRbeta diversity were mostly attributed to newly produced T cells. Apparently early alphabetaT-cell count recovery about two months after transplant reportedly relied on only several hundred rapidly expanded clones derived from non-depleted graft cells.

This clonotype was seen ten or more times. Its antigen has not been determined. Per-nucleotide qualities are absent, and no much larger clonotype sits a single base away. Libraries were constructed by PCR. TCRdb lists the instrument as Illumina HiSeq 2500. To normalize quantification of the TCRbeta repertoire, the TCR libraries were built with molecular barcoding that relied on unique molecular identifiers. TCRdb's own reprocessing of the public reads used fastp at Q25 and MiXCR and kept productive beta chains. Rows with a matching CDR3 protein are joined into one entry that keeps the most common DNA and genes. Counted in this sample were over 450,000 distinct CDR3 sequences; roughly a tenth of them appeared once. 2% to 2.5% of the sample is in the top ten clones. The sample's treatment or condition label, in plain terms: allogeneic hematopoietic cell transplantation with graft depleted of TCRalphabeta T cells and CD19 B cells. Transplant recipients were children who received TCRalphabeta/CD19-depleted allogeneic hematopoietic cell grafts.

Measured from the cysteine to the phenylalanine, the CDR3 is 16 residues long. Only the CDR3 part of the read is kept: 48 bases, read in frame from the first base. CDR1 is given as SGHRS and CDR2 as YFSETQ, both from the germline V gene. From V the trimming removes 6 bases and from J it removes 4 bases, while the gene matches leave 6 bases of the junction unaccounted for. The clonotype originates from a child aged 2-15 years with inherited bone marrow failure, due to receive a stem cell transplant. The sequence is built from TRBV5-1 and TRBJ2-2, with 13 central nucleotides matching TRBD2. Here the sequenced sample was PBMCs, taken before TCRalphabeta/CD19-depleted stem cell transplant. The nucleotide sequence reads TGCGCCAGCACTCTGGGACTAGCGGGGATCACCGGGGAGCTGTTTTTT. Its amino acids are CASTLGLAGITGELFF.